This record covers a single TCR beta chain. cDNA molecules, individually, were tagged with unique molecular identifiers. TCRdb redid the calling of the 5' RACE reads with MiXCR, one entry per CDR3 protein. The data contain over 30,000 distinct CDR3 sequences, roughly 6% of them seen just once; the ten biggest clones take up roughly 7.5%. The record originates from a study of early T cells in non-severe SARS-CoV-2 infection. Germline V gene lookup returns CDR1 MNHEY and CDR2 SMNVEV (reference sequence). V was clipped by 2 bases and J by 2 bases, with 14 bases between them. CDR3 length: 16 residues. The source material was whole blood. The receptor was isolated from an adult who was a healthcare worker with PCR-confirmed SARS-CoV-2 infection or an uninfected control (not recorded which). The chain employs TRBV27 and TRBJ2-3; tentative D call: TRBD1 (5 bases). CDR3 coding DNA: TGTGCCAGCAGTTTACGGCCCACAGGACCCACAGATACGCAGTATTTT. This gives the protein CASSLRPTGPTDTQYF.